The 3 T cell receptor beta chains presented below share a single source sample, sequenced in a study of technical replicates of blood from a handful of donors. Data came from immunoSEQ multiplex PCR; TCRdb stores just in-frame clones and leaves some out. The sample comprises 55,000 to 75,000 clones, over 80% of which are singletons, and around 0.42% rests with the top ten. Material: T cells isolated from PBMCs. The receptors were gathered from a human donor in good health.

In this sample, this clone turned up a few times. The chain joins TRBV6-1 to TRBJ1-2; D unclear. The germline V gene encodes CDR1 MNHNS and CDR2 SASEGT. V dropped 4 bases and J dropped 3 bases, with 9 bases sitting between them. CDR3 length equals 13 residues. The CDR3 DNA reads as TGTGCCAGCAGTGTGGCAGATTACTATGGCTACACCTTC. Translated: CASSVADYYGYTF.

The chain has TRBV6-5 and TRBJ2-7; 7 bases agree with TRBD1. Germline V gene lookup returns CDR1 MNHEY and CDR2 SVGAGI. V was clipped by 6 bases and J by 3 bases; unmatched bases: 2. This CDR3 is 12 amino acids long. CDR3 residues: CASSRDSYEQYF. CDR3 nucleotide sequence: TGTGCCAGCAGCCGGGACAGCTACGAGCAGTACTTC.

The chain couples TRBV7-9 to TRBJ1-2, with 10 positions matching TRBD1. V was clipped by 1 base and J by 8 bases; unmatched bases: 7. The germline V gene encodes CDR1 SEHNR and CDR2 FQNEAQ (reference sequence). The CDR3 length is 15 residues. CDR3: CASSLEGTGAEGYTF. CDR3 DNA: TGTGCCAGCAGCTTAGAAGGGACAGGGGCCGAGGGCTACACCTTC.